The clone carrying this TCR beta chain has a count of ten or more. As yet, its antigen is unknown. The data belong to a study of regulatory T cells in long-lasting Graves disease. The study, taken as a whole, reports: Those with persistent disease had in common more public clonotypes (approximately 2,500) than new patients (roughly 1,000).

CDR3 regions were amplified by Arm-PCR using iRepertoire HTBI primers to build TCR beta libraries. Each CDR3 protein gets one entry after TCRdb re-called the multiplex PCR reads with MiXCR. Among approximately 400,000 distinct CDR3 sequences listed, 20% to 30% were seen once. The CDR3 consists of 11 residues. In germline, CDR1 is MDHEN, CDR2 SYDVKM. Trimming took off 6 bases at V and 10 bases at J, with 10 bases between the two ends. Indicated time point: persistent/refractory GD, antithyroid drugs over 5 years with positive TRAb. The TCR library used RNA extracted from PBMCs. The source of this sequence is a female donor with Graves disease. The chain is built from TRBV28 and TRBJ2-4, with D possibly matching TRBD1 (6 bases). The specimen was peripheral blood mononuclear cells (PBMCs), collected when the disease was refractory, from a patient treated with antithyroid drugs. The CDR3 DNA reads TGTGCCAGCAGCCCTAGGGGGATTCAGTACTTC. This codes for CASSPRGIQYF.